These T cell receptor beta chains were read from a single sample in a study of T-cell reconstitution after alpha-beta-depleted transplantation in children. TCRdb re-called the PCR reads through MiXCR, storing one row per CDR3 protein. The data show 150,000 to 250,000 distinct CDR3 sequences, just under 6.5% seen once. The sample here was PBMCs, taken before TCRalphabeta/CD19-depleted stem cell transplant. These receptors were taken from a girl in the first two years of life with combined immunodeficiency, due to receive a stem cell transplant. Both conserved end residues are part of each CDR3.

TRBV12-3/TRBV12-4	CASSFSGPPKNIQYF
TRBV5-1	CASSLVSAGSGDEQYF
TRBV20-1	CSADSADSTNEKLFF
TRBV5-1	CASSLEAGGSYGYTF
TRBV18	CASSLIGQGWAYEQYF
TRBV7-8	CASSYERNYEQYF
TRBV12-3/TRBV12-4	CASSFVPGQGNGYTF
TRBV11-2	CASSYDRGVSPLHF
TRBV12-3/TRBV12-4	CASIGVTGFLSGNTIYF
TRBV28	CASSFMGFVDEQYF
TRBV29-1	CSVAEGLTAFF
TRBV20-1	CSARDVGLAIHEQFF
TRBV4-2	CASSQVRGQGPTDTQYF
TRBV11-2	CASSLEGYHFYNEQFF
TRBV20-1	CSANRQGMNTEAFF
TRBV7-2	CASSLPQGYGYTF
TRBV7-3	CASSPQGTSGGRADTQYF
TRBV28	CASSTGTGYHNEQFF
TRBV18	CASSPKLAYNEQFF
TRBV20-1	CSARRQGPFSDTQYF
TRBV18	CASSPGQNYSPLHF
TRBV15	CATSRERGGTDTQYF
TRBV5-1	CASRAGANNEQFF
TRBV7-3	CASSTPGVEQFF
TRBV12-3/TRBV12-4	CASSFLVGQGANTGELFF
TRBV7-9	CASSSTLTSNQPQHF
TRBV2	CASSEVGFTDTQYF
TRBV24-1	CATSKNRGTGELFF
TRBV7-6	CASRREDGTNTEAFF
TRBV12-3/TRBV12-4	CASSVAGLTYEQYF
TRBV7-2	CASSSGRSIQYF
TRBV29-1	CSVAGDSQYF
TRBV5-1	CASSLSTSDYEQYF